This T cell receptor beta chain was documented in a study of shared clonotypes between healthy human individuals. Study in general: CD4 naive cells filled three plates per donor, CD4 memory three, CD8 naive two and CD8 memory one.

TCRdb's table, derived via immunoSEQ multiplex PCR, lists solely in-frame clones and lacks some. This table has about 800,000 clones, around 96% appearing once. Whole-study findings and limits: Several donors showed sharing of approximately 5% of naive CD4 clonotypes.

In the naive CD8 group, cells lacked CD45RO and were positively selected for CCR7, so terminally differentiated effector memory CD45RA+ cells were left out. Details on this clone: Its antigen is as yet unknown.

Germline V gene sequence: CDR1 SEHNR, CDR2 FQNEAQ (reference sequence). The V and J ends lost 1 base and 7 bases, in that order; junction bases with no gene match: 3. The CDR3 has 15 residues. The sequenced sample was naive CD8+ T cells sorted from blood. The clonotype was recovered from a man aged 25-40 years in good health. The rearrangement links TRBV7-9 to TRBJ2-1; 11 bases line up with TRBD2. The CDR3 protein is CASSLELAGENEQFF. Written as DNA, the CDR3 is TGTGCCAGCAGCTTAGAACTAGCGGGAGAGAATGAGCAGTTCTTC.